Listed below are T cell receptor beta chains from one sample, sequenced in a study of regulatory T cells in long-lasting Graves disease. In TCRdb, the multiplex PCR reads were re-called with MiXCR into one record per CDR3 protein. The table records hundreds of thousands of distinct CDR3 sequences, 12% of them present only once. The same data also went into a second study, on T cells in Graves' hyperthyroidism and ophthalmopathy.

Specimen: peripheral blood mononuclear cells (PBMCs), collected at new diagnosis, from a patient treated with antithyroid drugs. Receptor source: a woman under 40 with Graves disease. Both conserved end residues are part of each CDR3. A D gene is named only where the DNA matches it firmly. Only part of the rows carry a size: once, few, many, or a class if the clone is expanded.

many	TRBV12-3/TRBV12-4	TRBJ2-7	.	CASSRGWDKGYF	TGTGCCAGCAGTCGCGGTTGGGACAAGGGATACTTC
many	TRBV27	TRBJ1-5	.	CASSLRDSNQPQHF	TGTGCCAGCAGTTTACGGGATAGCAATCAGCCCCAGCATTTT
many	TRBV24-1	TRBJ2-1	.	CATSDLPSKSSSYNEQFF	TGTGCCACCAGTGATTTGCCCTCAAAGTCCAGCTCCTACAATGAGCAGTTCTTC
many	TRBV5-1	TRBJ1-2	.	CASSSVQNYGYTF	TGCGCCAGCAGCTCGGTCCAAAACTATGGCTACACCTTC
.	TRBV5-1	TRBJ2-1	.	CASSDLRGGKYNEQFF	TGCGCCAGCAGCGACCTCAGGGGCGGGAAGTACAATGAGCAGTTCTTC
many	TRBV7-9	TRBJ2-7	TRBD2	CASSLVGSGPTYEQYF	TGTGCCAGCAGCTTAGTTGGTAGCGGGCCGACCTACGAGCAGTACTTC
many	TRBV27	TRBJ1-2	.	CASSLSMGTDYGYTF	TGTGCCAGCAGTTTATCGATGGGGACGGACTATGGCTACACCTTC
many	TRBV11-3	TRBJ2-3	TRBD2	CASSLEGGWVTTSGRTDTQYF	TGTGCCAGCAGCTTAGAGGGCGGATGGGTAACGACTAGCGGGCGCACAGATACGCAGTATTTT
many	TRBV29-1	TRBJ1-2	TRBD1	CSVAPGTEHYGYTF	TGCAGCGTCGCCCCCGGGACAGAGCACTATGGCTACACCTTC
many	TRBV20-1	TRBJ2-1	.	CSARAVAEQFF	TGCAGTGCTAGAGCGGTAGCCGAGCAGTTCTTC
many	TRBV29-1	TRBJ2-4	TRBD1	CSVVGDRIAKNIQYF	TGCAGCGTTGTTGGGGACAGGATAGCCAAAAACATTCAGTACTTC
few	TRBV6-1	TRBJ1-1	.	CASSEVQSTEAFF	TGTGCCAGCAGTGAGGTTCAGTCCACCGAAGCTTTCTTT
.	TRBV14	TRBJ1-1	.	CASSLSRGAGFF	TGTGCCAGCAGCCTCTCTAGGGGGGCCGGTTTCTTT
few	TRBV24-1	TRBJ1-5	.	CATSDQSREPQHF	TGTGCCACCAGTGATCAGAGCAGGGAGCCCCAGCATTTT
many	TRBV7-2	TRBJ1-3	.	CASSPGNSGNTIYF	TGTGCCAGCAGCCCAGGGAACTCTGGAAACACCATATATTTT
many	TRBV7-9	TRBJ2-7	TRBD2	CASSPTTSGSYEQYF	TGTGCCAGCAGTCCTACGACTAGCGGGAGCTACGAGCAGTACTTC
many	TRBV7-2	TRBJ2-7	.	CASSLARKDGYSYEQYF	TGTGCCAGCAGCTTAGCGCGGAAAGACGGGTACTCCTACGAGCAGTACTTC
.	TRBV6-1	TRBJ1-5	.	CASSPDRKNQPQHF	TGTGCCAGCAGCCCCGACAGGAAGAATCAGCCCCAGCATTTT
few	TRBV11-2	TRBJ2-5	.	CASRPPGTSQYF	TGTGCCAGCAGACCCCCCGGGACATCTCAGTACTTC
many	TRBV11-2	TRBJ2-7	.	CASSLTVDKYYEQYF	TGTGCCAGCAGCTTAACGGTGGACAAATACTACGAGCAGTACTTC
many	TRBV27	TRBJ1-1	TRBD1	CASSLGPGTGFTEAFF	TGTGCCAGCAGTTTGGGCCCGGGGACAGGGTTCACTGAAGCTTTCTTT
.	TRBV7-9	TRBJ2-1	.	CASSQVDGRNEQFF	TGCGCCAGCAGCCAAGTGGACGGCCGAAATGAGCAGTTCTTC
many	TRBV28	TRBJ1-1	.	CASSLVGGSAFF	TGTGCCAGCAGTTTGGTCGGGGGTTCGGCTTTCTTT
few	TRBV11-3	TRBJ2-5	TRBD2	CASSSGTSGIVGETQYF	TGTGCCAGCAGCTCCGGGACTAGCGGGATCGTGGGGGAGACCCAGTACTTC
.	TRBV4-3	TRBJ2-1	.	CASSHLRDSDEQFF	TGCGCCAGCAGCCACCTCAGGGATTCGGATGAGCAGTTCTTC
few	TRBV6-2/TRBV6-3	TRBJ1-5	.	CASSRDPAHQPQHF	TGTGCCAGCAGCAGGGACCCCGCCCATCAGCCCCAGCATTTT
.	TRBV3-1	TRBJ1-1	TRBD1	CASSQDFGRGRTEAFF	TGTGCCAGCAGCCAAGATTTTGGCAGGGGGCGGACTGAAGCTTTCTTT
.	TRBV6-1	TRBJ1-5	.	CASRQSNQPQHF	TGTGCCAGCAGACAAAGCAATCAGCCCCAGCATTTT
.	TRBV6-5	TRBJ1-1	.	CASSSTFF	TGTGCCAGCAGTTCAACCTTCTTT
many	TRBV6-5	TRBJ1-2	.	CASSYSRWAGGYTF	TGTGCCAGCAGTTACTCGAGATGGGCGGGCGGCTACACCTTC
.	TRBV19	TRBJ2-1	TRBD2	CASSSPGLAGNEQFF	TGTGCCAGTAGTAGCCCGGGACTAGCGGGAAATGAGCAGTTCTTC
few	TRBV9	TRBJ1-2	.	CASSAFRGGANYGYTF	TGTGCCAGCAGCGCATTTCGTGGGGGGGCGAACTATGGCTACACCTTC
many	TRBV20-1	TRBJ1-3	TRBD1	CSATSGTAGNTIYF	TGCAGTGCCACTTCCGGGACAGCTGGAAACACCATATATTTT
.	TRBV20-1	TRBJ2-3	TRBD2	CSARRPGLTQYF	TGCAGTGCTAGACGACCGGGACTAACGCAGTATTTT
many	TRBV2	TRBJ1-1	.	CASSVLVQNTEAFF	TGTGCCAGCAGTGTCTTAGTCCAGAACACTGAAGCTTTCTTT
many	TRBV2	TRBJ1-2	.	CASSEAAGEVLHYGYTF	TGTGCCAGCAGTGAAGCTGCCGGGGAGGTGTTACACTATGGCTACACCTTC
few	TRBV11-2	TRBJ2-7	TRBD2	CASTDAGALAGGNSPSYEQYF	TGTGCCAGCACCGACGCCGGGGCACTAGCGGGAGGTAATAGCCCCTCCTACGAGCAGTACTTC
.	TRBV5-1	TRBJ1-6	.	CASSSFSAGTNSPLHF	TGCGCCAGCAGCTCCTTCTCTGCGGGAACTAATTCACCCCTCCACTTT
.	TRBV6-2/TRBV6-3	TRBJ2-7	TRBD2	CASSRPGTSAHEQYF	TGTGCCAGCAGTCGTCCCGGGACTAGCGCCCACGAGCAGTACTTC
many	TRBV18	TRBJ2-7	.	CASSLGGPEGSYEQYF	TGTGCCAGCTCACTAGGGGGACCCGAAGGCTCCTACGAGCAGTACTTC
many	TRBV18	TRBJ1-1	TRBD1	CASSRDRANTEAFF	TGTGCCAGCTCACGAGACAGGGCGAACACTGAAGCTTTCTTT
many	TRBV12-5	TRBJ1-1	.	CASGLVRTLPFTEAFF	TGTGCTAGTGGTTTGGTCCGTACTTTACCGTTCACTGAAGCTTTCTTT
few	TRBV7-2	TRBJ1-5	.	CASSLDFTPSNQPQHF	TGTGCCAGCAGCTTAGATTTTACCCCGAGCAATCAGCCCCAGCATTTT
few	TRBV3-1	TRBJ2-4	.	CASSQDARAKNIQYF	TGTGCCAGCAGCCAAGATGCGAGGGCCAAAAACATTCAGTACTTC